This T cell receptor (beta chain) was obtained from a study of blood T cell repertoires in COVID-19. At the level of the study: The United States, Italy and Spain provided the acute and convalescent COVID-19 samples. Sources were T cells, B-cell-depleted T cells, or PBMCs; the material itself was cDNA or gDNA.

Only in-frame clones appear in the TCRdb table, and some are missing; sequencing was by immunoSEQ multiplex PCR. The top ten clones hold about 2.8% of a sample with about 190,000 clones, roughly 78% of them seen once. The CDR3 spans 13 residues. The germline V gene has CDR1 LNHNV and CDR2 YYDKDF (reference sequence). V lost 8 bases, J lost 2 bases, and 12 bases lay in between. This rearrangement joins TRBV15 to TRBJ1-2, with unresolved D. The sample comprised peripheral blood. The receptor was derived from an elderly woman with active or convalescent COVID-19. CDR3 in amino acids: CATREPPNYGYTF. The CDR3, as DNA: TGTGCCACCCGGGAGCCACCGAACTATGGCTACACCTTC. Based on the CDR3 plus reference TRBV15 and TRBJ1-2, the full variable domain is DAMVIQNPRYQVTQFGKPVTLSCSQTLNHNVMYWYQQKSSQAPKLLFHYYDKDFNNEADTPDNFQSRRPNTSFCFLDIRSPGLGDTAMYLCATREPPNYGYTFGSGTRLTVV.